A single sample is the source of the 21 T cell receptor beta chains below, sequenced in a study of cytomegalovirus exposure and HLA in healthy donors. The PCR was carried out with 60 Vbeta primers and 13 Jbeta primers. Produced via immunoSEQ multiplex PCR; TCRdb's table is partial and in-frame only. The table shows approximately 180,000 clones, with roughly 13% occurring only once. Sequencing used PBMCs. The source is a man aged 50-59 years in good health and CMV-seropositive.

This clone was counted a few times. The CDR3 DNA follows: TGCGCCAGCAGCCAAGGCTCAGGGGCTTTGACTGAAGCTTTCTTT. The encoded protein is CASSQGSGALTEAFF. This rearrangement joins TRBV4-1 to TRBJ1-1; tentatively, D is TRBD1 (6 bases). This CDR3 region has 15 residues. Trimming pared 1 base from V and 5 bases from J, leaving 14 bases between. The germline CDR1 and CDR2 sequences are MGHRA and YSYEKL.

This clone turned up a few times. The chain is built from TRBV27 and TRBJ1-5, with 7 bases matching TRBD1. The CDR3 length is 15 residues. The ends lost 5 bases at V and 7 bases at J; junction bases unmatched: 11. Germline CDR1 MNHEY, CDR2 SMNVEV (reference sequence). The CDR3 coding sequence is TGTGCCAGCAGTGCCCGACAGGGAACGGGACAGCCCCAGCATTTT. Translated, it gives CASSARQGTGQPQHF.

The genes are TRBV6-5 and TRBJ2-5, with 7 bases aligning to TRBD2. J lost 1 base, V lost 3 bases, and 5 bases had no gene match. CDR1 is MNHEY, CDR2 SVGAGI, per germline. This CDR3 is built from 15 residues. Here the CDR3 DNA reads TGTGCCAGCAGTTATCGGGGGGTACGCCAAGAGACCCAGTACTTC. It translates to CASSYRGVRQETQYF.

The table lists this clone with a few counts. The CDR3 DNA reads as TGTGCCAGCAGTCAACACCTGTTGAACACTGAAGCTTTCTTT. Its translation: CASSQHLLNTEAFF. The chain links TRBV27 to TRBJ1-1, with D unresolved. Looked up from germline, CDR1 is MNHEY and CDR2 is SMNVEV (reference sequence). The CDR3 is 14 amino acids. V was cut by 5 bases and J by 0 bases, with 10 bases left in between.

This clone has just a few counts. V usage is TRBV5-1 and J usage is TRBJ2-6, with 7 bases fitting TRBD2. The CDR3 contains 16 residues. Germline lookup yields CDR1 SGHRS and CDR2 YFSETQ. The V gene end was trimmed by 5 bases and the J gene end by 4 bases; junction bases not matched to a gene: 9. As DNA, the CDR3 is TGCGCCAGCAGATCCAGCGGGGTATCCGGGGCCAACGTCCTGACTTTC. Amino acids: CASRSSGVSGANVLTF. Full variable domain (remainder filled in from reference TRBV5-1 and TRBJ2-6): KAGVTQTPRYLIKTRGQQVTLSCSPISGHRSVSWYQQTPGQGLQFLFEYFSETQRNKGNFPGRFSGRQFSNSRSEMNVSTLELGDSALYLCASRSSGVSGANVLTFGAGSRLTVL.

This chain joins TRBV27 and TRBJ2-1; possibly TRBD1 for D (5 bases). Germline V lookup: CDR1 MNHEY, CDR2 SMNVEV (reference sequence). The CDR3 has 14 amino acids. V dropped 9 bases and J dropped 5 bases, with 17 bases sitting between them. The CDR3: CASNAGSGHNEQFF. The CDR3 nucleotides are TGTGCCAGTAACGCAGGGTCGGGCCACAATGAGCAGTTCTTC.

This chain connects TRBV4-3 to TRBJ1-1; D gene uncertain. V was pared by 2 bases and J by 1 base, with 14 bases between. CDR3 length: 16 amino acids. Germline values: CDR1 LGHNA, CDR2 YSLEER. Here the CDR3 reads CASSQSRSRGNTEAFF. The DNA for the CDR3 is TGCGCCAGCAGCCAATCTAGGTCTCGAGGGAACACTGAAGCTTTCTTT.

This clone was detected only a few times. V and J are TRBV15 and TRBJ2-1; 8 bases fit TRBD2. The germline V gene has CDR1 LNHNV and CDR2 YYDKDF (reference sequence). This CDR3 region has 15 residues. V gave up 6 bases and J gave up 3 bases; unmatched junction bases: 7. The CDR3 DNA reads as TGTGCCACCAGGGCCCGGGGGGGGGTCTACAATGAGCAGTTCTTC. It specifies CATRARGGVYNEQFF. The variable domain in full, with the rest retrieved from reference TRBV15 and TRBJ2-1, is DAMVIQNPRYQVTQFGKPVTLSCSQTLNHNVMYWYQQKSSQAPKLLFHYYDKDFNNEADTPDNFQSRRPNTSFCFLDIRSPGLGDTAMYLCATRARGGVYNEQFFGPGTRLTVL.

The rearrangement joins TRBV7-2 to TRBJ2-1, with 10 bases that match TRBD2. CDR3 size: 16 residues. Trimming took 2 bases from V and 6 from J; bases not matched to a gene: 7. Germline V gene sequence: CDR1 SGHTA, CDR2 FQGNSA. CDR3 DNA sequence: TGTGCCAGCAGCTTAAGCCGGAGCGGGGGGGCCAATGAGCAGTTCTTC. Protein: CASSLSRSGGANEQFF.

A few counts support this clone. The genes are TRBV28 and TRBJ1-2, with D hard to call. The germline gives CDR1 MDHEN, CDR2 SYDVKM. CDR3 size: 13 residues. V dropped 6 bases and J dropped 4 bases, with 12 bases sitting between them. CDR3 nucleotide sequence: TGTGCCAGCAGCTTGCTTGACTTCTATGGCTACACCTTC. Translating gives CASSLLDFYGYTF.

V and J are TRBV30 and TRBJ1-1; TRBD1 aligns across 9 bases. Germline lookup yields CDR1 GTSNPN and CDR2 SVGIG (reference sequence). This CDR3 has 15 residues. Trimming cost V 6 bases and J 7 bases; bases outside gene matches: 15. CDR3 region: CACLGRQGGGGEAFF. The CDR3 DNA sequence: TGTGCCTGCCTAGGCCGACAGGGGGGTGGTGGTGAAGCTTTCTTT.

The CDR3 protein is CASSQEHEGSPLHF. The CDR3 DNA follows: TGCGCCAGCAGCCAAGAGCATGAGGGTTCACCCCTCCACTTT. This chain connects TRBV4-3 to TRBJ1-6; D call uncertain. The CDR3 covers 14 residues. V shed 0 bases and J shed 9 bases, with 9 bases lying between them. Germline V gives CDR1 LGHNA, CDR2 YSLEER.

The chain employs TRBV19 and TRBJ1-3; possibly TRBD1 for D (5 bases). The CDR3 extends over 13 amino acids. V was clipped by 8 bases and J by 0 bases, with 8 bases between them. Germline values: CDR1 LNHDA, CDR2 SQIVND (reference sequence). DNA of the CDR3: TGTGCCAGTGTACAGGACTCTGGAAACACCATATATTTT. As protein: CASVQDSGNTIYF.

The rearrangement uses TRBV28 and TRBJ1-5; no clear D. Germline assignment: CDR1 MDHEN and CDR2 SYDVKM. The CDR3 loop spans 14 amino acids. Trimming removed 6 bases at V and 0 bases at J, with 9 bases between. The CDR3 DNA is TGTGCCAGCAGCCTTACGGGTAGCAATCAGCCCCAGCATTTT. This translates into CASSLTGSNQPQHF.

This rearrangement joins TRBV10-3 to TRBJ2-5, with D perhaps matching TRBD2 (5 bases). V was trimmed by 4 bases and J by 2 bases, leaving 8 bases between them. In germline, CDR1 is ENHRY, CDR2 SYGVKD. The CDR3 consists of 13 residues. The CDR3 sequence is CAISAGKQETQYF. CDR3 DNA: TGTGCCATCAGTGCCGGGAAACAAGAGACCCAGTACTTC.

The chain employs TRBV18 and TRBJ2-7; D ambiguous. CDR1 KGHSH and CDR2 LQKENI come from the germline V gene. The CDR3 is 14 residues long. V lost 0 bases, J lost 0 bases, and 6 bases lay in between. DNA for the CDR3: TGTGCCAGCTCACCACCTGGGCGCTCCTACGAGCAGTACTTC. Residues: CASSPPGRSYEQYF.

This clone has just a few counts. This chain connects TRBV19 to TRBJ2-2; 11 bases are a match to TRBD2. J gave up 7 bases and V 3 bases, and 10 bases lay outside the gene matches. The germline CDR1 and CDR2 sequences are LNHDA and SQIVND (reference sequence). The CDR3 consists of 17 residues. DNA for the CDR3: TGTGCCAGTAGTATCGGGCTAGCGGGGGGTAACGACGGGGAGCTGTTTTTT. Protein: CASSIGLAGGNDGELFF.

The V gene is TRBV10-3, the J gene TRBJ1-4, with 8 bases lining up with TRBD1. J lost 8 bases, V lost 5 bases, and 10 bases had no gene match. Per the germline V gene, CDR1 is ENHRY and CDR2 is SYGVKD. This CDR3 has 15 amino acids. CDR3 DNA sequence: TGTGCCATCAGTCCGGCGACAGGGGACGGGGAAAAACTGTTTTTT. Amino acid sequence: CAISPATGDGEKLFF.

This clone came up a few times. The chain couples TRBV2 to TRBJ1-2; D is possibly TRBD1 (6 bases). The CDR3 spans 13 residues. Looked up from germline, CDR1 is SNHLY and CDR2 is FYNNEI. Trimming took off 9 bases at V and 8 bases at J, with 19 bases between the two ends. CDR3 region: CASGSLRGYGYTF. The CDR3 DNA reads as TGTGCCAGTGGATCCCTCAGGGGTTACGGCTACACCTTC.

This clone was observed a handful of times. This rearrangement joins TRBV28 to TRBJ1-5, with a tentative D call TRBD1 (5 bases). Trimming cost V 4 bases and J 0 bases, with 16 bases left between them. Germline lookup yields CDR1 MDHEN and CDR2 SYDVKM. CDR3 length: 17 amino acids. Here the CDR3 DNA reads TGTGCCAGCAGTTCGGGGTGGGGAGGGGTTAGCAATCAGCCCCAGCATTTT. This encodes CASSSGWGGVSNQPQHF.

This clone was recorded a few times. The chain employs TRBV6-6 and TRBJ1-1, with D hard to call. Germline assignment: CDR1 MNHNY and CDR2 SVGAGI (reference sequence). V lost 8 bases to trimming and J lost 9 bases, with 13 bases between them. The length of the CDR3 is 11 residues. For the CDR3, the DNA is TGTGCCAGCGGGAGGACGGTTCAAGCTTTCTTT. This encodes CASGRTVQAFF.